This is a list of T cell receptor beta chains from one sample in a study of T cell repertoires in cytomegalovirus infection. TCRdb reanalysed the reads using MiXCR and keeps one entry per CDR3 protein. Of some 920,000 distinct CDR3 sequences listed, 30% to 40% are singletons. Their recognized antigens are unknown. The sequencing here drew on cultured CD8+ T cells from PBMCs, taken from culture after CMV antigen stimulation. The receptors shown here come from a human donor in good health (CMV status not recorded). Some clones in this sample may be carry-over from other donors' samples. Both conserved end residues are part of each CDR3. D genes are given only for firm matches. Expanded clones are given a class, and other clones once, few, many or no size at all.

-,TRBV6-2/TRBV6-3,TRBJ2-1,TRBD1,TGTGCCACCGGGGACAGTTACAATGAGCAGTTCTTC,CATGDSYNEQFF
once,TRBV14,TRBJ2-1,TRBD2,TGTGCCAGCAGCCATGCGGGGGGGGGGTACAATGAGCAGTTCTTC,CASSHAGGGYNEQFF
few,TRBV6-5,TRBJ1-2,-,TGTGCCAGCAGCAAGGGATACGCCTATGGCTACACCTTC,CASSKGYAYGYTF
-,TRBV27,TRBJ1-2,-,TGTGCCAGCAGTCCGTACGGCTACATTGGCTACACCTTC,CASSPYGYIGYTF
many,TRBV7-8,TRBJ1-1,-,TGTGCCACCCTCCTCGGGAGTGAAGCTTTCTTT,CATLLGSEAFF
-,TRBV5-3,TRBJ2-3,TRBD1,TGTGCCAGCAATCAGGGGGCGTTCGCCCCAGATACGCAGTATTTT,CASNQGAFAPDTQYF
-,TRBV25-1,TRBJ1-2,-,TGTGCCAGCAGTGAATCAGGTTCCCTTAGCTATGGCTACACCTTC,CASSESGSLSYGYTF
-,TRBV4-1,TRBJ1-1,TRBD1,TGCGCCAGCAGCCAAGATAGGGGACAGGGGGTCCCCGGGGGGACTGAAGCTTTCTTT,CASSQDRGQGVPGGTEAFF
-,TRBV27,TRBJ1-2,-,TGTGCCAGCAGTAATGGGGGGGAGTTCTATGGCTACACCTTC,CASSNGGEFYGYTF
once,TRBV20-1,TRBJ1-2,-,TGCAGTGTTCAACTCCTCAGGGTCGGCTACACCTTC,CSVQLLRVGYTF
few,TRBV6-5,TRBJ2-5,-,TGTGCCAGCAGTCCCAACCGGGGGGCCCAAGAGACCCAGTACTTC,CASSPNRGAQETQYF
many,TRBV7-2,TRBJ2-6,-,TGTGCCAGCAGCTTAGGGGAGTACTCTGGGGCCAACGTCCTGACTTTC,CASSLGEYSGANVLTF
few,TRBV20-1,TRBJ2-7,TRBD1,TGCAGTGCCCTTGACAGGGGGCTTTCGGCCTACGAGCAGTACTTC,CSALDRGLSAYEQYF
few,TRBV14,TRBJ1-1,-,TGTGCCAGCAGCCAATGGGGCCTGGGGACTGAAGCTTTCTTT,CASSQWGLGTEAFF
-,TRBV20-1,TRBJ2-7,-,TGCAGTGCTCCCGTGTCCCACGAGCAGTACTTC,CSAPVSHEQYF
-,TRBV9,TRBJ2-5,-,TGTGCCAGCAGCCCCTACATCGGGGCGAAAGGCGAGACCCAGTACTTC,CASSPYIGAKGETQYF
-,TRBV7-9,TRBJ2-6,-,TGTGCCAGCAGCTTGGGGGGACAGCTTTCTGGGGCCAACGTCCTGACTTTC,CASSLGGQLSGANVLTF
-,TRBV6-2/TRBV6-3,TRBJ1-2,TRBD1,TGTGCCAGCTCCGGACAGGGGGCGTTTGAGAGTGGCTACACCTTC,CASSGQGAFESGYTF
-,TRBV12-3/TRBV12-4,TRBJ1-4,-,TGTGCCAGCAGTCCCCTAGTATCTAATGAAAAACTGTTTTTT,CASSPLVSNEKLFF
-,TRBV5-8,TRBJ1-1,TRBD1,TGTGCCAGCAGCAGATCCGGGACAGGGAGGACTGAAGCTTTCTTT,CASSRSGTGRTEAFF
-,TRBV20-1,TRBJ2-3,TRBD1,TGCAGTGCTAGAGCGTGGCAGGGGGCGTCTTTAGACACAGATACGCAGTATTTT,CSARAWQGASLDTDTQYF
few,TRBV19,TRBJ2-5,TRBD1,TGTGCCAGCCGGGGCAGGGGGCAAGAGACCCAGTACTTC,CASRGRGQETQYF
few,TRBV4-1,TRBJ1-5,-,TGCGCCAGCAGCCAAATCCCGACAGTTAGCAATCAGCCCCAGCATTTT,CASSQIPTVSNQPQHF
-,TRBV5-6,TRBJ2-5,TRBD1,TGTGCCAGCAGCCTATGGACGGCAGGGGGCGCGGTGGCGAGAGAGACCCAGTACTTC,CASSLWTAGGAVARETQYF
-,TRBV9,TRBJ2-2,-,TGTGCCAGCAGCGTAGCTGGAGGGGGAGACCTTGGGGAGCTGTTTTTT,CASSVAGGGDLGELFF
many,TRBV7-2,TRBJ2-4,-,TGTGCCAGCAGCTTAGGGGCCGACTCGCCGGGGAGAAACATTCAGTACTTC,CASSLGADSPGRNIQYF